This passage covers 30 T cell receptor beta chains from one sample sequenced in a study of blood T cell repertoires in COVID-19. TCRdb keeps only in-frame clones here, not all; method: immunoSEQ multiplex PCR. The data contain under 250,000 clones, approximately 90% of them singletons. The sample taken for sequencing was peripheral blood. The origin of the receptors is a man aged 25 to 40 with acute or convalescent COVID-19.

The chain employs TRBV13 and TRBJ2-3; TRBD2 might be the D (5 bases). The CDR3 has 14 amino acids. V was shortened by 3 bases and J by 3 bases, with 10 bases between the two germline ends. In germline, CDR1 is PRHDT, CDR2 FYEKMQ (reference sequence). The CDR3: CASSFLASTDTQYF. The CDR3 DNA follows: TGTGCCAGCAGCTTCCTAGCAAGTACAGATACGCAGTATTTT. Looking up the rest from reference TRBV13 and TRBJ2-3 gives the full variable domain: AAGVIQSPRHLIKEKRETATLKCYPIPRHDTVYWYQQGPGQDPQFLISFYEKMQSDKGSIPDRFSAQQFSDYHSELNMSSLELGDSALYFCASSFLASTDTQYFGPGTRLTVL.

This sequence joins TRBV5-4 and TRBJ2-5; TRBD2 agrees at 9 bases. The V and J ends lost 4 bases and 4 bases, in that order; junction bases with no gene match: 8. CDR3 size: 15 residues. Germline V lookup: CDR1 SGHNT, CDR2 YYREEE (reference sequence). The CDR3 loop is CASSAGGQGGETQYF. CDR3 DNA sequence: TGTGCCAGCAGCGCGGGGGGGCAGGGCGGAGAGACCCAGTACTTC.

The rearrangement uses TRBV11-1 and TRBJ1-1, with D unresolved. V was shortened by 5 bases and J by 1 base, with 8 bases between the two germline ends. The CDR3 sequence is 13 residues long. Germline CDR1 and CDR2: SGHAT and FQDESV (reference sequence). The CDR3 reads CASSTQRNTEAFF. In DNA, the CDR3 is TGTGCCAGCAGCACTCAAAGGAACACTGAAGCTTTCTTT.

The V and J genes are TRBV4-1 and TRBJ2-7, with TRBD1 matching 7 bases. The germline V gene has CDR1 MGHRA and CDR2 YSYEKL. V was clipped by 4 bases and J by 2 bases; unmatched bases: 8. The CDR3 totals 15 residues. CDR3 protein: CASSRPGQLTYEQYF. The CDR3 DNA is TGCGCCAGCAGCCGGCCGGGACAGCTGACCTACGAGCAGTACTTC.

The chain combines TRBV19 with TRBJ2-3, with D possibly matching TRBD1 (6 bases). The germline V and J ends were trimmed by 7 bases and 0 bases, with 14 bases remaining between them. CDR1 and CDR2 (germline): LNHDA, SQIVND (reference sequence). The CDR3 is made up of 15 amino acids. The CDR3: CASKKGVISTDTQYF. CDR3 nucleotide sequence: TGTGCCAGTAAAAAGGGGGTAATAAGCACAGATACGCAGTATTTT.

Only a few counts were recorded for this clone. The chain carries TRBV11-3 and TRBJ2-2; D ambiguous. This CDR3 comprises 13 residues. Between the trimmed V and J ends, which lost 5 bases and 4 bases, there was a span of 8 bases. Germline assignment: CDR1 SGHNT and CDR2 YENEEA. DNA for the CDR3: TGTGCCAGCAGCACACGCCCCACCGGGGAGCTGTTTTTT. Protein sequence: CASSTRPTGELFF.

The CDR3 nucleotides read TGTGCCTGGAAAATGGGACAGGGGGGTCGGGAGCTGTTTTTT. It yields the protein CAWKMGQGGRELFF. V is TRBV30 and J is TRBJ2-2, with TRBD1 matching over 11 bases. Trimming took 4 bases from V and 9 from J; bases not matched to a gene: 7. The CDR3 totals 14 residues. Germline assignment: CDR1 GTSNPN and CDR2 SVGIG (reference sequence).

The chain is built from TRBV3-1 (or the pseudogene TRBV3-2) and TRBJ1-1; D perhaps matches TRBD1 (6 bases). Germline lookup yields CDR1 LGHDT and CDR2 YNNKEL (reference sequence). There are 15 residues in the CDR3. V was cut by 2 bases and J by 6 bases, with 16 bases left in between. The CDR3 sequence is CASSQYRQAKAEAFF. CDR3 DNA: TGTGCCAGCAGCCAATATCGACAGGCCAAGGCTGAAGCTTTCTTT.

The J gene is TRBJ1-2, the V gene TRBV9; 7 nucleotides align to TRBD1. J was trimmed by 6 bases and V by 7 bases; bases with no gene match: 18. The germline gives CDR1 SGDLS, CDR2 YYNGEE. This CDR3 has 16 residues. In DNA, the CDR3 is TGTGCCAGCGGTTTGGGGAGACAGGGAAAGTTGGATGGCTACACCTTC. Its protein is CASGLGRQGKLDGYTF.

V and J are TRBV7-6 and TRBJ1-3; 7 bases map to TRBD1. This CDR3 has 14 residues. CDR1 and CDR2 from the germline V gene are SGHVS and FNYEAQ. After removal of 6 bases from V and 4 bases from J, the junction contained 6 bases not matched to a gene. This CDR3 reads CASRQTGPGNTIYF. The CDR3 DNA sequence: TGTGCCAGCAGGCAGACAGGGCCGGGAAACACCATATATTTT.

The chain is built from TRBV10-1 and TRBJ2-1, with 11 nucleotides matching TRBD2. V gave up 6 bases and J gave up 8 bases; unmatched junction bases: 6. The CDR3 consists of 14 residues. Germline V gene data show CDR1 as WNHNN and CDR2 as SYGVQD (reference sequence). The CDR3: CASRTSGMVYEQFF. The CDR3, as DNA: TGCGCCAGCAGGACTAGCGGGATGGTATATGAGCAGTTCTTC.

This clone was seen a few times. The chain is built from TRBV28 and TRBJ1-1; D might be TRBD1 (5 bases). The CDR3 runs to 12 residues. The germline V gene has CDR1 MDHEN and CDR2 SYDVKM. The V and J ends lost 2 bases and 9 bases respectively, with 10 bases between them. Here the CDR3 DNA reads TGTGCCAGCAGTTTACGACAGCAAAAAGCTTTCTTT. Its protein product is CASSLRQQKAFF.

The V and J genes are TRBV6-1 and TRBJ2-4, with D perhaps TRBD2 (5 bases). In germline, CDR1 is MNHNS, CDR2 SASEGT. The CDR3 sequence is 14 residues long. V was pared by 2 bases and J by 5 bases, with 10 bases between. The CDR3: CASSESLRENIQYF. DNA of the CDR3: TGTGCCAGCAGTGAATCTTTGCGGGAAAACATTCAGTACTTC.

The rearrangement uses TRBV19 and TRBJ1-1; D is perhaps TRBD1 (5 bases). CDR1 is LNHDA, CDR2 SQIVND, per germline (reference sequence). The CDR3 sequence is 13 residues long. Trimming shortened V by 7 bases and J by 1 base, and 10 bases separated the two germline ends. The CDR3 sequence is CASIFDRNTEAFF. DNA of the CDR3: TGTGCCAGTATTTTCGACAGGAACACTGAAGCTTTCTTT.

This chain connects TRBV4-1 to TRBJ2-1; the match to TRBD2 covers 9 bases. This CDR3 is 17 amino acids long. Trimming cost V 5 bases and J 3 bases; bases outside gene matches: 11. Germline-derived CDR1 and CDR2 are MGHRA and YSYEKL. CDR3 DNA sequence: TGCGCCAGCAGCACCCATGGCGGGAGGGCCTTCTACAATGAGCAGTTCTTC. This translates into CASSTHGGRAFYNEQFF.

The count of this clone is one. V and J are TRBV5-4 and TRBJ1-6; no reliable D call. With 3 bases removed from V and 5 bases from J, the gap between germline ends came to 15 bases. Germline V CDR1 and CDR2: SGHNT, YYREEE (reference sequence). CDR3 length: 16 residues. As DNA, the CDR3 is TGTGCCAGCAGCTCGAGCTGGTATGAGGATAATTCACCCCTCCACTTT. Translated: CASSSSWYEDNSPLHF.

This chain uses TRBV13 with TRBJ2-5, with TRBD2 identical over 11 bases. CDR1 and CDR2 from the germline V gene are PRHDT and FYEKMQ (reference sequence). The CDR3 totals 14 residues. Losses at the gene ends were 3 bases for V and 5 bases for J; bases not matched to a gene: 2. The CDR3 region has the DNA TGTGCCAGCAGCTTGGCTAGCGGGGGGGAGACCCAGTACTTC. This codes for CASSLASGGETQYF.

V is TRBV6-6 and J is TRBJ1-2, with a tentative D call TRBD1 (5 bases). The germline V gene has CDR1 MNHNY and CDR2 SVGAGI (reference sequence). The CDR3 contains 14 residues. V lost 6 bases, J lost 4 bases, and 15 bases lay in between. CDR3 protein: CASRPPGETYGYTF. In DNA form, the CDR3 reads TGTGCCAGCAGGCCCCCGGGGGAGACCTATGGCTACACCTTC.

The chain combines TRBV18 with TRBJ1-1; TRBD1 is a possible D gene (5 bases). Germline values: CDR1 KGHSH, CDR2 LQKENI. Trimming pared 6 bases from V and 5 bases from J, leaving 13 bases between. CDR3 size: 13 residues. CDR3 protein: CASSSREGTEAFF. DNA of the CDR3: TGTGCCAGCTCCTCCCGGGAGGGGACTGAAGCTTTCTTT.

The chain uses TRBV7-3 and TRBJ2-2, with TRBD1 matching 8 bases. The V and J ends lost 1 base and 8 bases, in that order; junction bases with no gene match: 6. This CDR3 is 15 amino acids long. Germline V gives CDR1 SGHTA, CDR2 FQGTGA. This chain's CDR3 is CASSLIQGAGGELFF. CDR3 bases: TGTGCCAGCAGCTTAATCCAGGGGGCTGGAGGGGAGCTGTTTTTT.

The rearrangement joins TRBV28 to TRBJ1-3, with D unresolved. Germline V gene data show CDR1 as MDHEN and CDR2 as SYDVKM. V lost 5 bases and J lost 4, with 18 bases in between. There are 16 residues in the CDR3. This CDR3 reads CASSPMGSLGGNTIYF. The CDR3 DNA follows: TGTGCCAGCAGTCCGATGGGCTCTCTCGGAGGAAACACCATATATTTT.

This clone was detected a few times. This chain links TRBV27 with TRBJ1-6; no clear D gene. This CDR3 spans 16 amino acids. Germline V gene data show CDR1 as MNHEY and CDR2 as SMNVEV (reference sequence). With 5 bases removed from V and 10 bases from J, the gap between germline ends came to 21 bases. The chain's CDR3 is CASSDLKNNLKSPLHF. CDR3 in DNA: TGTGCCAGCAGTGACTTGAAGAACAACCTAAAATCACCCCTCCACTTT.

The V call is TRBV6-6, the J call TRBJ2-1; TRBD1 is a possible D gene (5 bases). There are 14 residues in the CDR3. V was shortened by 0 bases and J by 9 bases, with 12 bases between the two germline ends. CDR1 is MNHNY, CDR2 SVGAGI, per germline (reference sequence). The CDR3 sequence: CASSYSMGQGEQFF. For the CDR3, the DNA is TGTGCCAGCAGTTACTCGATGGGTCAGGGTGAGCAGTTCTTC.

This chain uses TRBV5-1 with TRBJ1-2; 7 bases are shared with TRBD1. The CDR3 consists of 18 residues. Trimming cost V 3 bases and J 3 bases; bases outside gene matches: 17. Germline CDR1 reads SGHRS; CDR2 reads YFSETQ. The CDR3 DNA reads TGCGCCAGCAGCTCCGAACCAGGGGGGAGGCCCCTCCACTATGGCTACACCTTC. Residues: CASSSEPGGRPLHYGYTF.

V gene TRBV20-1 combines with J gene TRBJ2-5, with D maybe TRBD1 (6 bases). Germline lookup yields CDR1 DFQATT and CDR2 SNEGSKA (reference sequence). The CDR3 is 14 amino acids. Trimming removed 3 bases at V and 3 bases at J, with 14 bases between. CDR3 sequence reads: CSASGLGAEETQYF. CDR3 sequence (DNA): TGCAGTGCTAGTGGACTGGGGGCGGAAGAGACCCAGTACTTC.

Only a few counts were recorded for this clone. The CDR3 DNA reads as TGTGCCAGCAATCCTTCGGGAGGGCCGAGCACCGGGGAGCTGTTTTTT. The encoded protein is CASNPSGGPSTGELFF. The chain recombines TRBV28 with TRBJ2-2, with 8 bases aligning to TRBD2. This CDR3 is built from 16 residues. V lost 7 bases and J lost 4; bases outside the gene matches: 11. In germline, CDR1 is MDHEN, CDR2 SYDVKM.

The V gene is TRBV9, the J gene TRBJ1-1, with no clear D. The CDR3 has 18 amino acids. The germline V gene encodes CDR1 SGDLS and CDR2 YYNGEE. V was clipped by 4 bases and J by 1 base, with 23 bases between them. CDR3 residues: CASSTHHYVGGRNTEAFF. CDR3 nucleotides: TGTGCCAGCAGCACACACCACTACGTGGGAGGAAGGAACACTGAAGCTTTCTTT.

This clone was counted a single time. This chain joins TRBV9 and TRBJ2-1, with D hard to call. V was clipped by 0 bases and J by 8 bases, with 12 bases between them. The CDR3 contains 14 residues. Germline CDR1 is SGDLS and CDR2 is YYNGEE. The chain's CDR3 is CASSVAFLLDEQFF. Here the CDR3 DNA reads TGTGCCAGCAGCGTAGCGTTCCTATTAGATGAGCAGTTCTTC.

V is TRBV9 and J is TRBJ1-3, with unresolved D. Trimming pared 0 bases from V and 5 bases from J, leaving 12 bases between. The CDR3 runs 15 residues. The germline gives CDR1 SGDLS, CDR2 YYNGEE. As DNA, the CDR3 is TGTGCCAGCAGCGTAGCTGGGCAGCAACGAAACACCATATATTTT. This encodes CASSVAGQQRNTIYF.

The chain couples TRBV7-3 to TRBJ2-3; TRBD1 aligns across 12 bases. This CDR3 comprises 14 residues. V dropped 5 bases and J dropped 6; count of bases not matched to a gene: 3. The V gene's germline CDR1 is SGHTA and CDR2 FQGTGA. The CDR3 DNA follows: TGTGCCAGCAGCCGGGACAGGGGGCTGGATACGCAGTATTTT. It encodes CASSRDRGLDTQYF. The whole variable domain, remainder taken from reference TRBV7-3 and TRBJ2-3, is GAGVSQTPSNKVTEKGKYVELRCDPISGHTALYWYRQSLGQGPEFLIYFQGTGAADDSGLPNDRFFAVRPEGSVSTLKIQRTERGDSAVYLCASSRDRGLDTQYFGPGTRLTVL.